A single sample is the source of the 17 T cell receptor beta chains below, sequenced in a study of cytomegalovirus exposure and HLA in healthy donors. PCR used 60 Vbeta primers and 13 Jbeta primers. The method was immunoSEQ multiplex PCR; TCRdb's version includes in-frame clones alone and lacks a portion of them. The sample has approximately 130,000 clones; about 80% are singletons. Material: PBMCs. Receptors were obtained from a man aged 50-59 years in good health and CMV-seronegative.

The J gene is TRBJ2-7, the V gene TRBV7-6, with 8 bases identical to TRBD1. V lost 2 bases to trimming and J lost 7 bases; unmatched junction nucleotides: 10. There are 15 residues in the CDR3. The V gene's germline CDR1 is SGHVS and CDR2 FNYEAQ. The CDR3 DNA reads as TGTGCCAGCAGCTTATCAGTGGACAGGGAAAGAGAGCAGTACTTC. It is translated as CASSLSVDREREQYF.

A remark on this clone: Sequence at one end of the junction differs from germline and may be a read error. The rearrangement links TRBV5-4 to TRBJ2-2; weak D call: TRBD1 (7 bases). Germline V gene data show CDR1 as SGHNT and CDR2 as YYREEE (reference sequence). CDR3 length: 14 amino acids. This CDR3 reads CASSFRQGVGGLFF. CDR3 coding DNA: TGTGCCAGCAGCTTCCGACAGGGAGTCGGGGGGCTGTTTTTT.

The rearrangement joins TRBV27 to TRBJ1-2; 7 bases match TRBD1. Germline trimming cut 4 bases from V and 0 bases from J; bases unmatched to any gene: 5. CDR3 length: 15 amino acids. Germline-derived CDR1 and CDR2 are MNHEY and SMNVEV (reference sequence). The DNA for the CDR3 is TGTGCCAGCAGTTCCCCAGGACAGGCTAACTATGGCTACACCTTC. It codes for CASSSPGQANYGYTF.

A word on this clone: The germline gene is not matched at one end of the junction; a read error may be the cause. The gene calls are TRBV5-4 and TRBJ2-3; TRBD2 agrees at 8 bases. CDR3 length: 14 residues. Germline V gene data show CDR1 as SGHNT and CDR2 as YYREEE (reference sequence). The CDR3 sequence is CASSLEGGGRSSDF. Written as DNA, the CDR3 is TGTGCCAGCAGCTTGGAGGGGGGCGGGAGGTCGTCGGATTTT.

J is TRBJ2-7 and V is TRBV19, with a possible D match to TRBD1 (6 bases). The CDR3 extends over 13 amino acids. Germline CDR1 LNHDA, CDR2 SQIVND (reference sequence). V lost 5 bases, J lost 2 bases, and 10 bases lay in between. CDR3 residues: CASSRTDTYEQYF. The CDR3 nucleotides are TGTGCCAGTAGTCGGACAGACACCTACGAGCAGTACTTC.

The CDR3 spells CASSASGRSTDTQYF. The CDR3 coding sequence is TGTGCCAGCAGCGCCTCTGGGCGCAGCACAGATACGCAGTATTTT. The chain couples TRBV6-4 to TRBJ2-3; D is uncertain. The CDR3 has 15 residues. Germline V gene sequence: CDR1 MRHNA, CDR2 SNTAGT. V was pared by 6 bases and J by 0 bases, with 13 bases between.

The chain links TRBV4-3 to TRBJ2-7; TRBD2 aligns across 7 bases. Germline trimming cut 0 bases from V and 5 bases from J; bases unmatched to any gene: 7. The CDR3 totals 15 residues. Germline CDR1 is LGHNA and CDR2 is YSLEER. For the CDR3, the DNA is TGCGCCAGCAGCCAAGACGGGCGGGAGTGGGACGAGCAGTACTTC. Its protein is CASSQDGREWDEQYF.

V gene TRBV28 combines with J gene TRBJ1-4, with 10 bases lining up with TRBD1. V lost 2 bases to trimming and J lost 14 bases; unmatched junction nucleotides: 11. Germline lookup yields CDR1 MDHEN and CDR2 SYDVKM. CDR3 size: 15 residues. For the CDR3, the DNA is TGTGCCAGCAGTTTAGGGACAGGGGCGATTGGGGGGCTGTTTTTT. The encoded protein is CASSLGTGAIGGLFF.

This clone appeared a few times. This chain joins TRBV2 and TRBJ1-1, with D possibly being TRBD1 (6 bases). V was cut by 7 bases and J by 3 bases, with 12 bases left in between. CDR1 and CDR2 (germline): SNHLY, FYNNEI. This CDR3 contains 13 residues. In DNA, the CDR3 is TGTGCCAGCAAGGGGGATGTAGACACTGAAGCTTTCTTT. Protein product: CASKGDVDTEAFF.

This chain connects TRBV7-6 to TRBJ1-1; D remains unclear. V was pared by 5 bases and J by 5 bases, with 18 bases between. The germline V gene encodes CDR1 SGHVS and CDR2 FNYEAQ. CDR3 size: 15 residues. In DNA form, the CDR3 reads TGTGCCAGCAGCCCTCTCGATCAAGGAGGGACTGAAGCTTTCTTT. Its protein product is CASSPLDQGGTEAFF.

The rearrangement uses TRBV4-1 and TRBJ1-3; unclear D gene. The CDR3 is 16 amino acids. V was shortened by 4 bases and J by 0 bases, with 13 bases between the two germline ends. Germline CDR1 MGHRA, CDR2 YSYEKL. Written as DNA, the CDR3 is TGCGCCAGCAGCCGAGAGGGAGGTAGCTCTGGAAACACCATATATTTT. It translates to CASSREGGSSGNTIYF.

The CDR3 DNA is TGCGCCAGCAGCCAAGAGAATAGCGGGAGCCCAGATACGCAGTATTTT. It encodes CASSQENSGSPDTQYF. V gene TRBV4-1 combines with J gene TRBJ2-3; 9 nucleotides align to TRBD2. Trimming cost V 0 bases and J 4 bases; bases outside gene matches: 5. This CDR3 region has 16 residues. CDR1 and CDR2 from the germline V gene are MGHRA and YSYEKL.

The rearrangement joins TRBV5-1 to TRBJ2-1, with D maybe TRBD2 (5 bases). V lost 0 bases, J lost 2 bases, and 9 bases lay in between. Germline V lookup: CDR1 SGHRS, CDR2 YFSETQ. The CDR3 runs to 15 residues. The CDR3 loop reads CASSLGIGTYNEQFF. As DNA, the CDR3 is TGCGCCAGCAGCTTGGGCATCGGGACCTACAATGAGCAGTTCTTC.

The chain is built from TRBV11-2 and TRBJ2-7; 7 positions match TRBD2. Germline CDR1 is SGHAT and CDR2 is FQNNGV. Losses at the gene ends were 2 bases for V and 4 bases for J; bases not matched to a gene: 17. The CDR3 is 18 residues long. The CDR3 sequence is CASSLSAALARITYEQYF. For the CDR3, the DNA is TGTGCCAGCAGCTTATCGGCGGCACTAGCGCGTATTACTTACGAGCAGTACTTC.

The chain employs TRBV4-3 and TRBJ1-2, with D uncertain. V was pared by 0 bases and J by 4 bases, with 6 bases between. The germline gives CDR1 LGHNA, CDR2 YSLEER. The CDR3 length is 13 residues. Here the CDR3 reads CASSQESLYGYTF. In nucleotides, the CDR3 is TGCGCCAGCAGCCAAGAAAGCCTCTATGGCTACACCTTC.

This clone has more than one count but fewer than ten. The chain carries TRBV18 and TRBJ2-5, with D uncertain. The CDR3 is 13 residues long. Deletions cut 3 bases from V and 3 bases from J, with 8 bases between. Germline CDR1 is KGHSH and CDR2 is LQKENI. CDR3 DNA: TGTGCCAGCTCACCTGATACAGAAGAGACCCAGTACTTC. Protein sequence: CASSPDTEETQYF.

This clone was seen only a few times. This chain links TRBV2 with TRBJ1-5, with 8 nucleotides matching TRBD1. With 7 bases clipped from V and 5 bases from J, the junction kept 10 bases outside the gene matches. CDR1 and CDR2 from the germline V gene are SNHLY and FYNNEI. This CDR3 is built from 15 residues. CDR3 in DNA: TGTGCCAGCACTTTAGACAGGGGTGAATATCAGCCCCAGCATTTT. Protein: CASTLDRGEYQPQHF.